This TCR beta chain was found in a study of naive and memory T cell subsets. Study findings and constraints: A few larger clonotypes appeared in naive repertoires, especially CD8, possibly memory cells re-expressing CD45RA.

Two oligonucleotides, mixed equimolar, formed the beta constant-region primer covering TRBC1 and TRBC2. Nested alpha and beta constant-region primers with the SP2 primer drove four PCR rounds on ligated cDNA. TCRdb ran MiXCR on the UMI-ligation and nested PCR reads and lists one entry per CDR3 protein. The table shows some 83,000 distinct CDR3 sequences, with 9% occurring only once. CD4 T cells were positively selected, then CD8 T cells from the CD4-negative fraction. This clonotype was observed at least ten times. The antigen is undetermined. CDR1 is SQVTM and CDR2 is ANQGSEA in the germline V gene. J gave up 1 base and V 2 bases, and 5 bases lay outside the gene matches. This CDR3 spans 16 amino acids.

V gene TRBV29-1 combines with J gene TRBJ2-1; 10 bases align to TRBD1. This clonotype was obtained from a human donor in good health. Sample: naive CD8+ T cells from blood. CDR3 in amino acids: CSVELGQGLSYNEQFF. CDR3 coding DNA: TGCAGCGTTGAACTGGGACAGGGGTTGTCCTACAATGAGCAGTTCTTC.